The T cell receptor beta chain described here comes from a study of CD8+CD57+ T cells in acquired aplastic anemia. General study results and limits: Sharing between patients and controls was observed for over 25 CD8+ CDR3 sequences.

CD8+CD57+ cell expansion had been shown by flow cytometry in patients chosen for sequencing. In all patients, the disease was severe acquired aplastic anemia. A remark on this clonotype: The antigen remains undetermined.

The study profiled TCR beta VDJ and CDR3 using genomic DNA as template. MiXCR was run by TCRdb on the reads, yielding one entry per CDR3 protein. The sample holds about 160,000 distinct CDR3 sequences, less than 60% seen once. CDR3 length equals 17 residues. Germline lookup yields CDR1 SGHAT and CDR2 FQNNGV. After removal of 5 bases from V and 8 bases from J, the junction contained 15 bases not matched to a gene. This receptor was obtained from a human donor with aplastic anemia. This rearrangement joins TRBV11-2 to TRBJ2-4, with 10 bases lining up with TRBD1. Sequences were obtained from sorted CD4+, CD8+, or CD8+CD57+ T cells (not recorded which) from PBMCs. CDR3 protein: CASSEGQGISYSDIQYF. The CDR3 DNA sequence: TGTGCCAGCAGCGAGGGACAGGGGATATCATATTCGGACATTCAGTACTTC.